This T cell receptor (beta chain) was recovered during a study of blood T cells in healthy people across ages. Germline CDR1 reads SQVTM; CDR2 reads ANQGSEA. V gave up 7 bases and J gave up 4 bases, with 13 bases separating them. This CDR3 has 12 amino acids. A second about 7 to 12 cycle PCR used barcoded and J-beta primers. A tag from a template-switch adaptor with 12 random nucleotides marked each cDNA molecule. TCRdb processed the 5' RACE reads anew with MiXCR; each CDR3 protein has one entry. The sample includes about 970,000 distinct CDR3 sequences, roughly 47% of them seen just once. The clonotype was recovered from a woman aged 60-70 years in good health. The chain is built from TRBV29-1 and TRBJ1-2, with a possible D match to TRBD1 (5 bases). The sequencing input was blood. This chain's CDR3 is CSGRDSRYGYTF. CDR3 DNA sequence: TGCAGCGGCCGGGACTCCCGCTATGGCTACACCTTC.